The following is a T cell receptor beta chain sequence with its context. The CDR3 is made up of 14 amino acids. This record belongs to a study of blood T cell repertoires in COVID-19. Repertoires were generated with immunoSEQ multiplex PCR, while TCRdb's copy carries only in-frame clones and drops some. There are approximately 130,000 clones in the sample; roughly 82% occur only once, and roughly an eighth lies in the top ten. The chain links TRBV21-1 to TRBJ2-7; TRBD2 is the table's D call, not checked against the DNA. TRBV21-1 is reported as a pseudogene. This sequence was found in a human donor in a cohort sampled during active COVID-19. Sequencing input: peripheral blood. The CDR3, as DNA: TGTGCCAGCAGGGGTAAAAGCGCAACCTACGAGCAGTACTTC. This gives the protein CASRGKSATYEQYF.